A selection of T cell receptor beta chains follows, all from one sample in a study of CD8 T cells in ankylosing spondylitis. TCRdb re-derived calls from the 5' RACE reads in MiXCR, one entry per CDR3 protein. The sample lists roughly 300,000 distinct CDR3 sequences; 7% to 9% were seen once. Source material: blood, either unsorted or a sorted T cell fraction (not recorded which). Every receptor here comes from a male donor with ankylosing spondylitis. The CDR3 runs from the conserved cysteine through the conserved F or W. The D gene is left open where the match is weak. Expanded clones get a size class; other rows say once, few or many, or leave the size out.

v_gene	abundance	j_gene	d_gene	len	CDR3aa	CDR3nt
TRBV2	-	TRBJ2-7	-	15	CASSAKTGDSYEQYF	TGTGCCAGCAGCGCGAAGACAGGAGACTCCTACGAGCAGTACTTC
TRBV10-3	-	TRBJ2-6	-	13	CAITGDGANVLTF	TGTGCCATCACTGGTGATGGGGCCAACGTCCTGACTTTC
TRBV5-1	few	TRBJ1-3	-	14	CASSLRGTGNTIYF	TGCGCCAGCAGCCTGAGGGGGACCGGAAACACCATATATTTT
TRBV12-3/TRBV12-4	-	TRBJ2-3	-	12	CASGGPLDTQYF	TGTGCCAGCGGGGGACCCTTAGATACGCAGTATTTT
TRBV20-1	-	TRBJ2-2	-	16	CSASPLDRSNTGELFF	TGCAGCGCAAGCCCCCTTGACAGGTCGAACACCGGGGAGCTGTTTTTT
TRBV11-1	few	TRBJ2-1	-	13	CASSFSGAREQFF	TGTGCCAGCAGCTTTTCGGGGGCAAGGGAGCAGTTCTTC
TRBV11-2	-	TRBJ1-1	-	13	CASSSSLNTEAFF	TGTGCCAGCAGCTCCTCGCTGAACACTGAAGCTTTCTTT
TRBV5-1	-	TRBJ2-3	TRBD2	16	CASSLRLAGEIDTQYF	TGCGCCAGCAGCCTCCGACTAGCGGGAGAGATCGATACGCAGTATTTT
TRBV6-5	few	TRBJ2-3	-	16	CASSYELGGPADTQYF	TGTGCCAGCAGTTACGAGTTAGGAGGGCCGGCAGATACGCAGTATTTT
TRBV7-9	few	TRBJ1-6	-	15	CASSESNNSNSPLHF	TGTGCCAGCAGCGAGTCGAATAACAGTAATTCACCCCTCCACTTT
TRBV27	many	TRBJ2-5	-	15	CASSLFRGAQETQYF	TGTGCCAGCAGTTTATTTAGGGGGGCCCAAGAGACCCAGTACTTC
TRBV29-1	many	TRBJ2-1	-	13	CSAAGSNYNEQFF	TGCAGCGCAGCCGGGAGCAACTACAATGAGCAGTTCTTC
TRBV10-3	few	TRBJ1-2	TRBD1	20	CAISEGIRPREDRTNYGYTF	TGTGCCATCAGTGAAGGGATAAGGCCTCGAGAGGACAGGACTAACTATGGCTACACCTTC
TRBV18	-	TRBJ2-7	-	14	CASSPLTTVNEQYF	TGTGCCAGCTCACCTCTGACTACAGTTAACGAGCAGTACTTC
TRBV6-1	-	TRBJ2-2	-	15	CASSELTENTGELFF	TGTGCCAGCAGTGAGTTAACCGAGAACACCGGGGAGCTGTTTTTT
TRBV12-3/TRBV12-4	-	TRBJ2-1	TRBD2	17	CASSYSGSHLSYNEQFF	TGTGCCAGCAGTTATAGCGGGAGCCACCTCTCCTACAATGAGCAGTTCTTC
TRBV18	few	TRBJ2-2	-	13	CASSPELTGELFF	TGTGCCAGCTCACCGGAACTGACCGGGGAGCTGTTTTTT
TRBV6-1	few	TRBJ2-7	TRBD1	16	CASSGLDRDLSYEQYF	TGTGCCAGCAGTGGACTGGACAGGGACCTATCCTACGAGCAGTACTTC
TRBV7-9	-	TRBJ2-1	TRBD1	16	CASSSRDRGDLNEQFF	TGTGCCAGCAGCTCCCGGGACAGGGGCGACCTAAATGAGCAGTTCTTC
TRBV6-1	many	TRBJ2-1	-	11	CASLGWNEQFF	TGTGCCAGCCTAGGCTGGAATGAGCAGTTCTTC
TRBV5-6	many	TRBJ2-3	TRBD2	15	CASSFSSGYTDTQYF	TGTGCCAGCAGCTTCTCTAGCGGATACACAGATACGCAGTATTTT
TRBV24-1	-	TRBJ2-1	TRBD2	13	CATSDLPSGEQFF	TGTGCCACCAGTGATTTACCTAGCGGAGAGCAGTTCTTC
TRBV2	few	TRBJ2-1	TRBD2	14	CASRGLAGGFEQFF	TGTGCCAGCAGGGGACTAGCGGGAGGATTTGAGCAGTTCTTC
TRBV28	-	TRBJ2-1	-	14	CASSFRVYPNEQFF	TGTGCCAGCAGTTTTCGCGTCTACCCCAATGAGCAGTTCTTC
TRBV5-8	few	TRBJ2-7	-	14	CASSLVGVAYEQYF	TGTGCCAGCAGCTTGGTTGGGGTAGCCTACGAGCAGTACTTC
TRBV9	-	TRBJ2-2	-	13	CASSVIFTGELFF	TGTGCCAGCAGCGTGATTTTCACCGGGGAGCTGTTTTTT
TRBV25-1	many	TRBJ2-3	TRBD2	15	CASGTSGRAGDTQYF	TGTGCCAGCGGGACTAGCGGGAGGGCCGGAGATACGCAGTATTTT
TRBV6-2/TRBV6-3	-	TRBJ2-3	TRBD2	15	CASSYWAGETGTQYF	TGTGCCAGCAGTTACTGGGCGGGAGAAACGGGTACGCAGTATTTT
TRBV19	few	TRBJ2-7	-	14	CASSIAGKSYEQYF	TGTGCCAGTAGTATAGCAGGGAAGAGCTACGAGCAGTACTTC
TRBV15	few	TRBJ2-1	-	16	CATSRVAMSSYNEQFF	TGTGCCACCAGCAGAGTAGCGATGAGCTCCTACAATGAGCAGTTCTTC
TRBV5-1	-	TRBJ2-6	-	17	CASSLRVENSGANVLTF	TGCGCCAGCAGCTTAAGGGTTGAAAACTCTGGGGCCAACGTCCTGACTTTC
TRBV13	many	TRBJ2-3	TRBD2	15	CASSSGGRTTDTQYF	TGTGCCAGCAGCTCCGGGGGGAGGACCACAGATACGCAGTATTTT
TRBV12-3/TRBV12-4	-	TRBJ2-2	TRBD2	18	CASSWRLAAKQGTGELFF	TGTGCCAGCAGTTGGAGACTAGCGGCAAAGCAAGGGACCGGGGAGCTGTTTTTT
TRBV3-1	few	TRBJ2-6	-	15	CASSQTLSGANVLTF	TGTGCCAGCAGCCAGACCCTCTCTGGGGCCAACGTCCTGACTTTC
TRBV7-3	few	TRBJ2-1	TRBD2	15	CASSSQRGMYNEQFF	TGTGCCAGCAGCTCCCAGCGGGGGATGTACAATGAGCAGTTCTTC
TRBV19	many	TRBJ1-1	TRBD1	12	CASTRDSTEAFF	TGTGCCAGTACCCGGGACAGCACTGAAGCTTTCTTT